This T cell receptor (beta chain) derives from a study of cytomegalovirus exposure and HLA in healthy donors. This CDR3 has 12 residues. Germline V gene data show CDR1 as SGHRS and CDR2 as YFSETQ. V lost 2 bases to trimming and J lost 5 bases, with 8 bases between them. Both 60 Vbeta primers and 13 Jbeta primers went into the PCR. Generated by immunoSEQ multiplex PCR, the TCRdb table keeps only in-frame clones and is missing some. The table lists about 110,000 clones, 79% of them singletons. This receptor was taken from a woman between 40 and 55 years old in good health and CMV-seronegative. The sequenced sample was PBMCs. The chain joins TRBV5-1 to TRBJ2-7; D gene uncertain. DNA of the CDR3: TGCGCCAGCAGCTTCGGTACAGACGAGCAGTACTTC. This gives the protein CASSFGTDEQYF.